The T cell receptor beta chain described here comes from a study of T cell changes during pregnancy in multiple sclerosis. Trimming stripped 7 bases from V and 4 bases from J, with 9 bases between. Germline lookup yields CDR1 GTSNPN and CDR2 SVGIG (reference sequence). The CDR3 runs 11 residues. Measured with immunoSEQ multiplex PCR; TCRdb has only the in-frame clones, and not every one. The sample has roughly 76,000 clones, nearly 95% seen once. This TCR came from a female donor with multiple sclerosis, enrolled in a pregnancy study. This material consisted of CD4+ T cells from peripheral blood mononuclear cells, taken after pregnancy. The rearrangement joins TRBV30 to TRBJ2-3; possible D gene TRBD2, 6 bases. Here the CDR3 DNA reads TGTGCCTTCGGGACTTCAGATACGCAGTATTTT. This sequence encodes CAFGTSDTQYF.